These 21 T cell receptor beta chains came from one sample sequenced in a study of regulatory T cells in long-lasting Graves disease. The time point: persistent/refractory GD, antithyroid drugs over 5 years with positive TRAb. The TCR library was made from RNA extracted from PBMCs. Arm-PCR of CDR3 regions and iRepertoire HTBI primers were the basis on which TCR beta libraries were built. TCRdb reprocessed the multiplex PCR reads with MiXCR, giving one entry per CDR3 protein. The sample holds some 420,000 distinct CDR3 sequences, about 20% seen once. Sample: peripheral blood mononuclear cells (PBMCs), taken when the disease was refractory, from a patient treated with antithyroid drugs. The receptors were gathered from a female donor with Graves disease.

The chain has TRBV19 and TRBJ2-7; D not certain. The CDR3 loop spans 14 amino acids. V was trimmed by 3 bases and J by 4 bases, leaving 13 bases between them. Germline V gene lookup returns CDR1 LNHDA and CDR2 SQIVND (reference sequence). CDR3 sequence (DNA): TGTGCCAGTAGTATCTCGATCAACGGGTACGAGCAGTACTTC. As protein: CASSISINGYEQYF.

This clonotype has a handful of counts. CDR3 nucleotides: TGTGCCAGCAGCTTGGACAGGGGGAGCACAGATACGCAGTATTTT. It codes for CASSLDRGSTDTQYF. The chain is built from TRBV6-1 and TRBJ2-3; 10 bases map to TRBD1. V shed 6 bases, J shed 0 bases, and the junction held 3 bases outside the gene matches. Germline CDR1 and CDR2: MNHNS and SASEGT. CDR3 length: 15 residues.

The CDR3 DNA is TGCAGTGCCGAGGGGGGGGCGGAGACCCAGTACTTC. Its protein is CSAEGGAETQYF. The chain links TRBV20-1 to TRBJ2-5, with TRBD2 as a possible D gene (7 bases). The V and J ends lost 6 bases and 5 bases respectively, with 13 bases between them. The CDR3 spans 12 residues. In germline, CDR1 is DFQATT, CDR2 SNEGSKA (reference sequence).

The V gene is TRBV30, the J gene TRBJ1-5; the D gene is possibly TRBD1 (6 bases). The germline gives CDR1 GTSNPN, CDR2 SVGIG (reference sequence). This CDR3 is built from 13 residues. V dropped 2 bases and J dropped 7 bases, with 12 bases sitting between them. CDR3 coding DNA: TGTGCCTGGAGTTGGGGGGCCGGGCAGCCCCAGCATTTT. This sequence encodes CAWSWGAGQPQHF.

In its sample, this clonotype was seen a few times. The chain carries TRBV25-1 and TRBJ1-2; D gene uncertain. V lost 2 bases, J lost 3 bases, and 19 bases lay in between. The germline V gene has CDR1 MGHDK and CDR2 SYGVNS. The CDR3 loop spans 17 amino acids. The CDR3 DNA is TGTGCCAGCAGTGAACAAGGGCCTATGGTCAATCACTATGGCTACACCTTC. This translates into CASSEQGPMVNHYGYTF.

The chain links TRBV7-6 to TRBJ1-3; D ambiguous. Trimming took off 1 base at V and 0 bases at J, with 10 bases between the two ends. In germline, CDR1 is SGHVS, CDR2 FNYEAQ. There are 16 residues in the CDR3. CDR3 amino acids: CASSLEVAYSGNTIYF. The CDR3 nucleotides are TGTGCCAGCAGCTTAGAAGTAGCCTACTCTGGAAACACCATATATTTT.

V gene TRBV6-1 combines with J gene TRBJ2-7, with D perhaps TRBD2 (5 bases). The CDR3 runs to 13 residues. Trimming removed 5 bases at V and 7 bases at J, with 15 bases between. Per the germline V gene, CDR1 is MNHNS and CDR2 is SASEGT. CDR3 nucleotide sequence: TGTGCCAGCAGTCACCCCACGGGGAAAGAGCAGTACTTC. Encoded protein: CASSHPTGKEQYF.

This clonotype was picked up many times. V gene TRBV6-1 combines with J gene TRBJ2-2, with 7 bases matching TRBD1. The length of the CDR3 is 15 residues. V lost 6 bases to trimming and J lost 0 bases; unmatched junction nucleotides: 4. Germline CDR1 is MNHNS and CDR2 is SASEGT. CDR3: CASRTGTANTGELFF. The CDR3 DNA sequence: TGTGCCAGCAGGACGGGGACAGCGAACACCGGGGAGCTGTTTTTT.

This clonotype was picked up one time. A clone one base away is much larger, so this may be a read error. The chain has TRBV6-5 and TRBJ1-2; D uncertain. The CDR3 contains 14 residues. CDR1 and CDR2 from the germline V gene are MNHEY and SVGAGI. The CDR3: CASSYSEQSGGYIF. CDR3 sequence (DNA): TGTGCCAGCAGTTACTCGGAACAGTCGGGTGGCTACATCTTC.

The gene calls are TRBV15 and TRBJ1-2; D might be TRBD1 (5 bases). The CDR3 covers 18 residues. The germline V gene encodes CDR1 LNHNV and CDR2 YYDKDF (reference sequence). Between the trimmed V and J ends, which lost 2 bases and 0 bases, there was a span of 19 bases. As DNA, the CDR3 is TGTGCCACCAGCAGACCACTTGGGGCAGGGTCCCCTAACTATGGCTACACCTTC. Residues: CATSRPLGAGSPNYGYTF. Supplemented by reference TRBV15 and TRBJ1-2, the full variable domain reads DAMVIQNPRYQVTQFGKPVTLSCSQTLNHNVMYWYQQKSSQAPKLLFHYYDKDFNNEADTPDNFQSRRPNTSFCFLDIRSPGLGDTAMYLCATSRPLGAGSPNYGYTFGSGTRLTVV.

V usage is TRBV27 and J usage is TRBJ2-1; D may be TRBD1 or TRBD2 (7 bases each). This CDR3 contains 15 residues. Germline CDR1 and CDR2: MNHEY and SMNVEV (reference sequence). Trimming took off 5 bases at V and 4 bases at J, with 15 bases between the two ends. This CDR3 reads CASSRQGEGYNEQFF. The CDR3, as DNA: TGTGCCAGCAGTCGCCAGGGGGAGGGGTACAATGAGCAGTTCTTC.

This clonotype showed up just once. This could be a read error, since a much larger clone is one nucleotide away. The CDR3 does not close with the conserved phenylalanine or tryptophan, likely indicating a read error. This rearrangement joins TRBV2 to TRBJ2-7; 10 bases agree with TRBD1. The CDR3 length is 14 residues. Trimming removed 6 bases from V and 5 bases from J; junction bases left unmatched: 7. Germline CDR1 is SNHLY and CDR2 is FYNNEI. This CDR3 is CASSLGTGVNEQYL. As DNA, the CDR3 is TGTGCCAGCAGCTTGGGGACAGGGGTCAACGAGCAGTACCTC.

This clonotype has at least ten counts. V usage is TRBV10-3 and J usage is TRBJ1-5, with D perhaps TRBD1 (6 bases). Trimming cost V 5 bases and J 5 bases, with 10 bases left between them. From germline, CDR1 is ENHRY and CDR2 SYGVKD. There are 13 residues in the CDR3. The CDR3 reads CAISRQDDQPQHF. CDR3 nucleotides: TGTGCCATCAGTCGACAGGATGATCAGCCCCAGCATTTT.

Regarding this clonotype: A far larger clone is one base from this, pointing to a likely read error. This chain uses TRBV6-2 or TRBV6-3 with TRBJ1-2, with D uncertain. This CDR3 comprises 15 residues. Looked up from germline, CDR1 is MNHEY and CDR2 is SVGEGT. The ends were cut back, 7 bases at V and 4 bases at J, with 19 bases in the middle. The CDR3 is CASNNQPGGGYGYTF. DNA for the CDR3: TGTGCCAGCAATAACCAACCCGGCGGAGGCTATGGCTACACCTTC.

A few counts support this clonotype. The chain links TRBV6-5 to TRBJ1-6, with a weak D call TRBD1 (5 bases). The germline V and J ends were trimmed by 4 bases and 0 bases, with 10 bases remaining between them. This CDR3 is 16 amino acids long. Germline V gives CDR1 MNHEY, CDR2 SVGAGI. The CDR3: CASSSRDSSYNSPLHF. As DNA, the CDR3 is TGTGCCAGCAGTTCCCGAGACAGCTCCTATAATTCACCCCTCCACTTT.

This rearrangement joins TRBV20-1 to TRBJ2-1; the D gene is possibly TRBD1 (5 bases). Germline assignment: CDR1 DFQATT and CDR2 SNEGSKA (reference sequence). The CDR3 runs 15 residues. V lost 4 bases and J lost 3, with 16 bases in between. For the CDR3, the DNA is TGCAGTGCTATAGGGGCAGGGATTTTCTACAATGAGCAGTTCTTC. It is translated as CSAIGAGIFYNEQFF.

The chain couples TRBV15 to TRBJ2-5; 8 nucleotides line up with TRBD1. V lost 5 bases to trimming and J lost 5 bases; unmatched junction nucleotides: 13. The CDR3 contains 16 residues. Per germline, CDR1 LNHNV and CDR2 YYDKDF (reference sequence). The CDR3 DNA reads as TGTGCCACCAGCCGCCCCACCGGGACAGGCGGGGAGACCCAGTACTTC. Its protein is CATSRPTGTGGETQYF.

This rearrangement joins TRBV27 to TRBJ1-6; D perhaps matches TRBD1 (5 bases). The length of the CDR3 is 16 residues. Trimming pared 3 bases from V and 9 bases from J, leaving 18 bases between. CDR1 and CDR2 from the germline V gene are MNHEY and SMNVEV (reference sequence). The DNA for the CDR3 is TGTGCCAGCAGTTTCCAGGGAGCCGCTTTGGGTTCACCCCTCCACTTT. This codes for CASSFQGAALGSPLHF.

At least ten counts were recorded for this clonotype. The chain is built from TRBV28 and TRBJ2-1; no firm D call. The germline V and J ends were trimmed by 6 bases and 4 bases, with 7 bases remaining between them. CDR3 size: 12 residues. Germline lookup yields CDR1 MDHEN and CDR2 SYDVKM. As DNA, the CDR3 is TGTGCCAGCAGCCCGTCTTACAATGAGCAGTTCTTC. Translating it yields CASSPSYNEQFF.

The CDR3 bases are TGTGCCAGCAGCACCGGGACTAGCGGGGGGTTAGATACGCAGTATTTT. It yields the protein CASSTGTSGGLDTQYF. The chain combines TRBV7-2 with TRBJ2-3; 15 nucleotides agree with TRBD2. Losses at the gene ends were 5 bases for V and 5 bases for J; bases not matched to a gene: 5. The germline gives CDR1 SGHTA, CDR2 FQGNSA. The CDR3 extends over 16 amino acids. Combining the CDR3 with reference TRBV7-2 and TRBJ2-3 gives the whole variable domain GAGVSQSPSNKVTEKGKDVELRCDPISGHTALYWYRQSLGQGLEFLIYFQGNSAPDKSGLPSDRFSAERTGGSVSTLTIQRTQQEDSAVYLCASSTGTSGGLDTQYFGPGTRLTVL.

This chain uses TRBV20-1 with TRBJ2-2, with 10 bases matching TRBD1. V lost 6 bases to trimming and J lost 4 bases; unmatched junction nucleotides: 11. The CDR3 covers 16 residues. The germline gives CDR1 DFQATT, CDR2 SNEGSKA (reference sequence). In nucleotides, the CDR3 is TGCAGTGCAATCCAACGGGACAGGGGCGTCACCGGGGAGCTGTTTTTT. It translates to CSAIQRDRGVTGELFF.